These 2 T cell receptor beta chains originate from one sample sequenced in a study of T cells in tumors after PD-1 blockade. Clones were read by immunoSEQ multiplex PCR, and TCRdb kept only the in-frame ones, dropping some. This table has approximately 3,800 clones, around 62% appearing once. Sequencing was performed on tumor tissue, taken after anti-PD-1 treatment. All receptors come from a human donor with cutaneous squamous cell carcinoma.

This clone was counted between two and nine times. The chain couples TRBV5-1 to TRBJ1-1; no reliable D call. V gave up 4 bases and J gave up 1 base, with 11 bases separating them. The CDR3 is made up of 14 amino acids. The germline CDR1 and CDR2 sequences are SGHRS and YFSETQ. The CDR3: CASSPYHGNTEAFF. As DNA, the CDR3 is TGCGCCAGCAGCCCATATCACGGGAACACTGAAGCTTTCTTT.

J is TRBJ2-7 and V is TRBV5-1, with 7 bases matching TRBD1. CDR1 is SGHRS and CDR2 is YFSETQ in the germline V gene. This CDR3 has 14 amino acids. V was pared by 2 bases and J by 2 bases, with 4 bases of the junction left unmatched. The CDR3 region has the DNA TGCGCCAGCAGCTTAGGACAGGAACCCTACGAGCAGTACTTC. It encodes CASSLGQEPYEQYF. The whole variable domain, remainder taken from reference TRBV5-1 and TRBJ2-7, is KAGVTQTPRYLIKTRGQQVTLSCSPISGHRSVSWYQQTPGQGLQFLFEYFSETQRNKGNFPGRFSGRQFSNSRSEMNVSTLELGDSALYLCASSLGQEPYEQYFGPGTRLTVT.